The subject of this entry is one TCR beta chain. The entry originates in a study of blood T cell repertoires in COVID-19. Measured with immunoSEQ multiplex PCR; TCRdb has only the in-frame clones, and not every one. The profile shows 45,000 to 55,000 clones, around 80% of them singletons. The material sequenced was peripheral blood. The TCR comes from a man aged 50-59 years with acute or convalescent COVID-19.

This CDR3 reads CASSLEGGYTEAFF. CDR3 nucleotides: TGCGCCAGCAGCTTGGAAGGGGGCTACACTGAAGCTTTCTTT. The genes are TRBV5-1 and TRBJ1-1, with TRBD1 matching 7 bases. The J segment lost 3 bases and the V segment lost 0 bases, leaving 2 bases of the junction unmatched. This CDR3 comprises 14 residues. Germline V gene data show CDR1 as SGHRS and CDR2 as YFSETQ.